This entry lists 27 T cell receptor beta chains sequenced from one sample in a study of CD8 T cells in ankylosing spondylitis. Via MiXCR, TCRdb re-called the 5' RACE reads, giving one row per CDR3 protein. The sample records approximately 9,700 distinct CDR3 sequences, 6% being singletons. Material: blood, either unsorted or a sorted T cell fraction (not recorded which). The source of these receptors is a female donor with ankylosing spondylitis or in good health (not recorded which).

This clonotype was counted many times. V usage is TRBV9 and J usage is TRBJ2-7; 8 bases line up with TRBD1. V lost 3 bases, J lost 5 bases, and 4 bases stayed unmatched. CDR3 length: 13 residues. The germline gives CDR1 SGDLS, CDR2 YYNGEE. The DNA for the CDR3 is TGTGCCAGCAGCGGAAGGACAGGGAACGAGCAGTACTTC. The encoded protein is CASSGRTGNEQYF.

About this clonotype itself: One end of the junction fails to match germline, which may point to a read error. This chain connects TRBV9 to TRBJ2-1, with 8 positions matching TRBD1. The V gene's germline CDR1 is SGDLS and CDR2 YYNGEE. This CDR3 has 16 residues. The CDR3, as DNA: TGTGCCAGCAGCCTCCGTTCCCAGGGGGCCTACAATGAGCAGATCTTC. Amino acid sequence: CASSLRSQGAYNEQIF.

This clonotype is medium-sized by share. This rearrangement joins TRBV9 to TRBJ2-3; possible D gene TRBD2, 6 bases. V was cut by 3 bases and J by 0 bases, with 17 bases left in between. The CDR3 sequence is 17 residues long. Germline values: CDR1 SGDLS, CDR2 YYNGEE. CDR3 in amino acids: CASSGYHRDFSTDTQYF. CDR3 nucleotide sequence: TGTGCCAGCAGCGGGTATCATAGGGACTTTAGCACAGATACGCAGTATTTT.

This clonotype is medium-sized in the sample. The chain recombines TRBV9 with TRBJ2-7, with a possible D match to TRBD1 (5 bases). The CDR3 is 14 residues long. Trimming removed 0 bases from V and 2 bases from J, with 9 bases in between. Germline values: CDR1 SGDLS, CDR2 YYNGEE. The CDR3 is CASSVATETYEQYF. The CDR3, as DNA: TGTGCCAGCAGCGTAGCGACAGAGACCTACGAGCAGTACTTC.

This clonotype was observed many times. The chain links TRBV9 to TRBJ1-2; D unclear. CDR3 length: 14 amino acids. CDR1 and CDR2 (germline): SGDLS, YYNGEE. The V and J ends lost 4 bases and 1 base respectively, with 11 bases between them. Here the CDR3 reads CASSPNYVNYGYTF. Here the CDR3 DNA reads TGTGCCAGCAGCCCTAATTACGTTAACTATGGCTACACCTTC.

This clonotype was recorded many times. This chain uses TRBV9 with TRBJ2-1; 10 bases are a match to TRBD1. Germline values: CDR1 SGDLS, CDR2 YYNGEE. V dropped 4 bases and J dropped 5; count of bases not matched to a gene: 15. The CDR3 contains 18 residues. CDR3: CASSPPPFRDRGHNEQFF. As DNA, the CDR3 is TGTGCCAGCAGCCCCCCCCCCTTCCGGGACAGGGGCCACAATGAGCAGTTCTTC.

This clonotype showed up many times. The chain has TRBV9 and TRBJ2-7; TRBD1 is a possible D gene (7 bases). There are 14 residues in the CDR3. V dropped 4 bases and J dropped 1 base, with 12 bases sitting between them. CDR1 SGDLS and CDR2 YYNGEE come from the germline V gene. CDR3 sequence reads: CASSPGGSSYEQYF. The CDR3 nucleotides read TGTGCCAGCAGCCCAGGGGGGTCGTCCTACGAGCAGTACTTC.

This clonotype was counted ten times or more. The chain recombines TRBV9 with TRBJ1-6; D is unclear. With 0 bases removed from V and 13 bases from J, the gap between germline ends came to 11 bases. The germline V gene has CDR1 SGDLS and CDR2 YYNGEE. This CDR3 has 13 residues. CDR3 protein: CASSVEEGFPLHF. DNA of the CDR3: TGTGCCAGCAGCGTAGAGGAGGGCTTCCCCCTCCACTTT.

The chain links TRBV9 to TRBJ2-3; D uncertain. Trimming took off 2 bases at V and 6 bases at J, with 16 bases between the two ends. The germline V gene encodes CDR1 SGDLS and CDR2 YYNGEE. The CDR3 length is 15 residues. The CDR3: CASSVGLEHVDTQYF. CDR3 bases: TGTGCCAGCAGCGTCGGCCTCGAACATGTGGATACGCAGTATTTT. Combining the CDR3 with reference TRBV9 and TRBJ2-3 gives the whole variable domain DSGVTQTPKHLITATGQRVTLRCSPRSGDLSVYWYQQSLDQGLQFLIQYYNGEERAKGNILERFSAQQFPDLHSELNLSSLELGDSALYFCASSVGLEHVDTQYFGPGTRLTVL.

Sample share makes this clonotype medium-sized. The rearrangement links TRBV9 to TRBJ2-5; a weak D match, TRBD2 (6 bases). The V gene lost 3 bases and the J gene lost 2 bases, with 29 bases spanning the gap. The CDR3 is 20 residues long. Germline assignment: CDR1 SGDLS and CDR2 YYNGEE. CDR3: CASSARLGEVTLGVQETQYF. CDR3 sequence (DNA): TGTGCCAGCAGCGCCCGACTAGGAGAGGTAACCCTCGGGGTTCAAGAGACCCAGTACTTC. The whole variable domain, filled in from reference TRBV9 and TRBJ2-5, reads DSGVTQTPKHLITATGQRVTLRCSPRSGDLSVYWYQQSLDQGLQFLIQYYNGEERAKGNILERFSAQQFPDLHSELNLSSLELGDSALYFCASSARLGEVTLGVQETQYFGPGTRLLVL.

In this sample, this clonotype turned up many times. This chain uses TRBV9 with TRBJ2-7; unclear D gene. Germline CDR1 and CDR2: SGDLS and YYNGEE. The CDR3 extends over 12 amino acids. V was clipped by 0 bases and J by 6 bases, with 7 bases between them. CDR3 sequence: CASSVEGGEQYF. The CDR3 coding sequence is TGTGCCAGCAGCGTAGAGGGTGGCGAGCAGTACTTC.

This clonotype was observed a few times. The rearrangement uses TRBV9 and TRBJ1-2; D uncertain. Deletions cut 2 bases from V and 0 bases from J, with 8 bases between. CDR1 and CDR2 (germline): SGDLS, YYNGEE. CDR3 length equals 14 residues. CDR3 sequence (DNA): TGTGCCAGCAGCGTGAGTGGGTCTAACTATGGCTACACCTTC. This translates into CASSVSGSNYGYTF.

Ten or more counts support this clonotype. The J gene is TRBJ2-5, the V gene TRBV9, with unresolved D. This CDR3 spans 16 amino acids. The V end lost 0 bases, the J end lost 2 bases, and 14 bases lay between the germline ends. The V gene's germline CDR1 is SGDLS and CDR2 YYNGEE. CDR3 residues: CASSVDGLTTQETQYF. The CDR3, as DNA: TGTGCCAGCAGCGTAGACGGTTTAACAACTCAAGAGACCCAGTACTTC.

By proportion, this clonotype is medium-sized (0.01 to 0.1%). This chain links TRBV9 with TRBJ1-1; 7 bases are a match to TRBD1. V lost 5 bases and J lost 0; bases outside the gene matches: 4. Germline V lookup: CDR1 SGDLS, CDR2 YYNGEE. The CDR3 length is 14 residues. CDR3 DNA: TGTGCCAGCAGTAATACAGGGGTGAACACTGAAGCTTTCTTT. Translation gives CASSNTGVNTEAFF.

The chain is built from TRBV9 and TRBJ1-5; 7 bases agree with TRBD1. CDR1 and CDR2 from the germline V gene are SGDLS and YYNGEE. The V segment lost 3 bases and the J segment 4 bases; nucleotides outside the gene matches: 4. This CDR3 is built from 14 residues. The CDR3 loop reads CASSAPGGNQPQHF. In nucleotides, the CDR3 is TGTGCCAGCAGCGCCCCAGGGGGAAATCAGCCCCAGCATTTT.

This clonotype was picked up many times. CDR3: CASSVWDNYEQYF. CDR3 DNA: TGTGCCAGCAGCGTTTGGGACAACTACGAGCAGTACTTC. The gene calls are TRBV9 and TRBJ2-7; D perhaps matches TRBD1 (6 bases). The V and J ends lost 2 bases and 3 bases respectively, with 9 bases between them. The CDR3 is made up of 13 amino acids. Germline CDR1 is SGDLS and CDR2 is YYNGEE.

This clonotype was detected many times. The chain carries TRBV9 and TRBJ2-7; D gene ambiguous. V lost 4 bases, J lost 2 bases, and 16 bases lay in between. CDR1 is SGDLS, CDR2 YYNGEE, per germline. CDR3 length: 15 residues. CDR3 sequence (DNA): TGTGCCAGCAGCCCAGAAAATATTCCCACCTACGAGCAGTACTTC. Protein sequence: CASSPENIPTYEQYF. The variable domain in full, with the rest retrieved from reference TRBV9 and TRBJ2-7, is DSGVTQTPKHLITATGQRVTLRCSPRSGDLSVYWYQQSLDQGLQFLIQYYNGEERAKGNILERFSAQQFPDLHSELNLSSLELGDSALYFCASSPENIPTYEQYFGPGTRLTVT.

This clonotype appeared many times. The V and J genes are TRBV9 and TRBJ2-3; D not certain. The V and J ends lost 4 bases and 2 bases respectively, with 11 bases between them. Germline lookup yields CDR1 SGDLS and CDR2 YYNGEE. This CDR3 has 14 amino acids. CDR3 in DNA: TGTGCCAGCAGCCCCTACTCCCTCACAGATACGCAGTATTTT. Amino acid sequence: CASSPYSLTDTQYF.

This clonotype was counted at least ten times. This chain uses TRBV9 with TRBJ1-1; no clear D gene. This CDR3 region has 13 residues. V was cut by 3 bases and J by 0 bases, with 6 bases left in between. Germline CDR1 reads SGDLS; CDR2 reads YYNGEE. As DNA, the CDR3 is TGTGCCAGCAGCGAAAGGATGAACACTGAAGCTTTCTTT. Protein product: CASSERMNTEAFF.

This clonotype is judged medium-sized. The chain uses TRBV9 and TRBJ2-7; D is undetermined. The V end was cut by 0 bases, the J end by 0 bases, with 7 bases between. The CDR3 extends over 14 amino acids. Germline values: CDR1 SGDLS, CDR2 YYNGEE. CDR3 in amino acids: CASSVEGSSYEQYF. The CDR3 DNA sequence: TGTGCCAGCAGCGTAGAGGGCAGCTCCTACGAGCAGTACTTC.

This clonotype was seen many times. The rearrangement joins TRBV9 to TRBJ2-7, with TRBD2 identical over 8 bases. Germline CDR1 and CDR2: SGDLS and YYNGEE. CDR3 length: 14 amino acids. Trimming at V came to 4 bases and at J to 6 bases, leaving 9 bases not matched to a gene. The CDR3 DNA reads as TGTGCCAGCAGCCTTCACGGGGGGGACTCCGAGCAGTACTTC. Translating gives CASSLHGGDSEQYF.

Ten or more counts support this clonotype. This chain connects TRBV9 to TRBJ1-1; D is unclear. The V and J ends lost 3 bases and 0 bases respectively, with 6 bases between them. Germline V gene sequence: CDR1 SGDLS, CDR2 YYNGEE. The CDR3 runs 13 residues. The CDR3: CASSESVNTEAFF. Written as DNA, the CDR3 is TGTGCCAGCAGCGAATCAGTGAACACTGAAGCTTTCTTT.

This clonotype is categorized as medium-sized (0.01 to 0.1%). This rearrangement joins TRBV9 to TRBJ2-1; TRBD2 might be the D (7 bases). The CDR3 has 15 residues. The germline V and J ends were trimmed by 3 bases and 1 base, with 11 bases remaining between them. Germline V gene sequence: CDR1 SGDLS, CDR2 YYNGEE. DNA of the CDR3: TGTGCCAGCAGCGGCGGGGGCCCTTCCTACAATGAGCAGTTCTTC. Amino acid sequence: CASSGGGPSYNEQFF.

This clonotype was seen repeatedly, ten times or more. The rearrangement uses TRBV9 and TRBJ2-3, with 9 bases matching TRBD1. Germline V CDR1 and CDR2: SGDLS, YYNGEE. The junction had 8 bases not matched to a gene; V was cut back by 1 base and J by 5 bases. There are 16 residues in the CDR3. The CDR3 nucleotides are TGTGCCAGCAGCGTAAGATCGACAGGGGGGGAAGATACGCAGTATTTT. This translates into CASSVRSTGGEDTQYF.

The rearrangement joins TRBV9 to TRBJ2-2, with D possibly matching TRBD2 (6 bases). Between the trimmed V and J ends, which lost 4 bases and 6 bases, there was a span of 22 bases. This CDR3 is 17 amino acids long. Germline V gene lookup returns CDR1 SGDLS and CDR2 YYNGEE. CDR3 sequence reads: CASSPTTGLGGSGELFF. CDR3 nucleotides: TGTGCCAGCAGCCCAACAACGGGACTGGGGGGATCCGGGGAGCTGTTTTTT.

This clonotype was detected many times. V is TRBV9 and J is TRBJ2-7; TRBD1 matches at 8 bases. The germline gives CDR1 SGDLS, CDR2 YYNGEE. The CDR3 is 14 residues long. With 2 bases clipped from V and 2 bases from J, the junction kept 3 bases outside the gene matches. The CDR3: CASSVAGGTYEQYF. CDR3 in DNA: TGTGCCAGCAGCGTCGCAGGGGGCACCTACGAGCAGTACTTC.

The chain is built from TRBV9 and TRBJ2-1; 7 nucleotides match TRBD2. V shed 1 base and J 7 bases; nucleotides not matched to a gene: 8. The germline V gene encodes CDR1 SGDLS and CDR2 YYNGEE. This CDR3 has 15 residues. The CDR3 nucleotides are TGTGCCAGCAGCGTAACTAGCGAGCCCGGGAATGAGCAGTTCTTC. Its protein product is CASSVTSEPGNEQFF.